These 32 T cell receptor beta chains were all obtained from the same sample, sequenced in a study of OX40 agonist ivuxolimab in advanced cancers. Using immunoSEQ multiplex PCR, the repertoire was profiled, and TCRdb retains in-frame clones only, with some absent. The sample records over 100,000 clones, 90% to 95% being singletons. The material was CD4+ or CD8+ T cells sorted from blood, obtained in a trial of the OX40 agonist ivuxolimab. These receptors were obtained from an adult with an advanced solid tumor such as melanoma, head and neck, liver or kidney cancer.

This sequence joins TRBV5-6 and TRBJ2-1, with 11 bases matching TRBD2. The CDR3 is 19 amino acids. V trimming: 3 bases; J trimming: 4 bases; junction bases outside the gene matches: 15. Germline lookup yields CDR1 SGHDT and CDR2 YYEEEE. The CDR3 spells CASSSFSRLAGSLYNEQFF. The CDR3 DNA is TGTGCCAGCAGCTCATTCTCACGACTAGCGGGGTCACTATACAATGAGCAGTTCTTC.

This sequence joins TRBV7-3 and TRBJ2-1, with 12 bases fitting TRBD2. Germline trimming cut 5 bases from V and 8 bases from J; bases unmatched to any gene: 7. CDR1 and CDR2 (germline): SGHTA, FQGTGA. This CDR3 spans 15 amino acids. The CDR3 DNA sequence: TGTGCCAGCAGCCCCCGACTAGCGGGAGACGATGAGCAGTTCTTC. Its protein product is CASSPRLAGDDEQFF.

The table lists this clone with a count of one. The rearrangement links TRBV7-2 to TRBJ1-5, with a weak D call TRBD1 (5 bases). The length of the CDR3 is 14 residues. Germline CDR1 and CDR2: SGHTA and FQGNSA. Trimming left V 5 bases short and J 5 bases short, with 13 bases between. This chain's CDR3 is CASSLTGGDQPQHF. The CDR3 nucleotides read TGTGCCAGCAGCCTTACGGGGGGGGATCAGCCCCAGCATTTT.

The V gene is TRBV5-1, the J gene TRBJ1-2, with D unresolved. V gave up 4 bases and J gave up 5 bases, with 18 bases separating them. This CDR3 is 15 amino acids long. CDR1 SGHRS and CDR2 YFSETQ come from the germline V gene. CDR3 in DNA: TGCGCCAGCAGCGAACCGGGCCCACGGGGATATGGCTACACCTTC. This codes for CASSEPGPRGYGYTF.

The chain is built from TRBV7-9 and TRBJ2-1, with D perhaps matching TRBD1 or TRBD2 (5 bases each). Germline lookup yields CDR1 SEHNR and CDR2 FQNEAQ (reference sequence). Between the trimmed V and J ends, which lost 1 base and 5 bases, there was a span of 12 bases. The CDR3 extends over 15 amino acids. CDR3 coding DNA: TGTGCCAGCAGCTTAGAGCTGGGGACCCACAATGAGCAGTTCTTC. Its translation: CASSLELGTHNEQFF.

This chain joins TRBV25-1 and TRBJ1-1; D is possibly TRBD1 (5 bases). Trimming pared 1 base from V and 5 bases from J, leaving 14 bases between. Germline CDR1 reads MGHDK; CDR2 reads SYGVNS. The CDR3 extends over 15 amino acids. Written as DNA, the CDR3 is TGTGCCAGCAGTGAATCTCGAGGGGCGCGGACTGAAGCTTTCTTT. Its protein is CASSESRGARTEAFF.

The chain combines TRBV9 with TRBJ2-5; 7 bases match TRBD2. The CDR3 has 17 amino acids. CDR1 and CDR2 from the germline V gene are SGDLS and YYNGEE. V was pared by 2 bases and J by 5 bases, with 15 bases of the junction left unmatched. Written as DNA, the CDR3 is TGTGCCAGCAGCGTCGCCCCCGGGGGAGGGTTGGGGGAGACCCAGTACTTC. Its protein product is CASSVAPGGGLGETQYF.

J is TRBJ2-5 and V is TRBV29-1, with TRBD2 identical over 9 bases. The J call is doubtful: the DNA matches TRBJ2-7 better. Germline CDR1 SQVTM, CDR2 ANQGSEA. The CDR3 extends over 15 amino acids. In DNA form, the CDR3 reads TGCAGCGTTGAAGAGGGGCGGGGGGGCCTCTACGAGCAGTACTTC. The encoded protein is CSVEEGRGGLYEQYF.

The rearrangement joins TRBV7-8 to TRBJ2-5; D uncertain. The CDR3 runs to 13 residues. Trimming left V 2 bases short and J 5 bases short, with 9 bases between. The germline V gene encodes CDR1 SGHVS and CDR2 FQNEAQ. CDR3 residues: CASSLLFTETQYF. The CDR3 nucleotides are TGTGCCAGCAGCTTACTATTCACCGAGACCCAGTACTTC.

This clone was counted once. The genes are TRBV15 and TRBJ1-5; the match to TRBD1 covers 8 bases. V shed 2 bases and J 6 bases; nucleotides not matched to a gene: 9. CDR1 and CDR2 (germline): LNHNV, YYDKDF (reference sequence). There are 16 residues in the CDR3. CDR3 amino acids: CATSRLLDRAGQPQHF. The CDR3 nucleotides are TGTGCCACCAGCAGACTCCTGGACAGGGCCGGTCAGCCCCAGCATTTT.

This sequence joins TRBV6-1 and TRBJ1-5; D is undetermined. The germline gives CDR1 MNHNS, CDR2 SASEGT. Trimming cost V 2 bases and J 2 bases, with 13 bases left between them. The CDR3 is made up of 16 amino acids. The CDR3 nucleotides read TGTGCCAGCAGTGAAAGGGCAGTCTCGGGCAATCAGCCCCAGCATTTT. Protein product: CASSERAVSGNQPQHF.

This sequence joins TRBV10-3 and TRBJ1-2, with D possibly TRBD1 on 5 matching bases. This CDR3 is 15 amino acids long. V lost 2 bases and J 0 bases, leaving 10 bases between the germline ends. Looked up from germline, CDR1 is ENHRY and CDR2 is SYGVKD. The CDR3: CAISEEWDPNYGYTF. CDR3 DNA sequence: TGTGCCATCAGTGAGGAGTGGGACCCTAACTATGGCTACACCTTC.

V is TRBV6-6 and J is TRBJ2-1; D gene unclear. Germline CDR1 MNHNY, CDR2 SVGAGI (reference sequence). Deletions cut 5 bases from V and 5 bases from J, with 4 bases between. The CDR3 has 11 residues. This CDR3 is CASSRNNEQFF. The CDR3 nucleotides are TGTGCCAGCAGTCGTAACAATGAGCAGTTCTTC.

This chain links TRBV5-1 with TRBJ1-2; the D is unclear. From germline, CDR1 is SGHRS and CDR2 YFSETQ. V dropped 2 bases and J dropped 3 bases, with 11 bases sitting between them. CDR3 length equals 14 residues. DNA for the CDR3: TGCGCCAGCAGCTTCCTGACCGAGGACTATGGCTACACCTTC. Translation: CASSFLTEDYGYTF. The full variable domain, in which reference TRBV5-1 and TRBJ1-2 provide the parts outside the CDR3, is KAGVTQTPRYLIKTRGQQVTLSCSPISGHRSVSWYQQTPGQGLQFLFEYFSETQRNKGNFPGRFSGRQFSNSRSEMNVSTLELGDSALYLCASSFLTEDYGYTFGSGTRLTVV.

CDR3 protein: CASSQWVGANTIYF. For the CDR3, the DNA is TGCGCCAGCAGCCAATGGGTCGGCGCAAACACCATATATTTT. The genes are TRBV4-1 and TRBJ1-3, with D uncertain. There are 14 residues in the CDR3. Trimming took 2 bases from V and 6 from J, leaving 11 bases between them. Germline CDR1 reads MGHRA; CDR2 reads YSYEKL.

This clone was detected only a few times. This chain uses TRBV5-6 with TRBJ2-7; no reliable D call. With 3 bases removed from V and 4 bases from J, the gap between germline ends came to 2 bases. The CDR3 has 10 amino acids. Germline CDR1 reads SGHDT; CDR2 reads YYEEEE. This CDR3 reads CASSSYEQYF. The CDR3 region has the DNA TGTGCCAGCAGCTCTTACGAGCAGTACTTC.

CDR3 bases: TGCGCCAGCAGCCTGGGGACAGGGGGTGACTATGGCTACACCTTC. Encoded protein: CASSLGTGGDYGYTF. The chain uses TRBV5-1 and TRBJ1-2; TRBD1 agrees at 11 bases. V was clipped by 4 bases and J by 3 bases; unmatched bases: 5. This CDR3 is 15 amino acids long. Per the germline V gene, CDR1 is SGHRS and CDR2 is YFSETQ.

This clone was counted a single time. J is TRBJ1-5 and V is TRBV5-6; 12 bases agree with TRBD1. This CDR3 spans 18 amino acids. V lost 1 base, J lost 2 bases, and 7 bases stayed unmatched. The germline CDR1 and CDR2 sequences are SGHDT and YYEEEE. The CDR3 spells CASSLNGTGGAGNQPQHF. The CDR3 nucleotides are TGTGCCAGCAGCTTGAACGGGACAGGGGGCGCGGGCAATCAGCCCCAGCATTTT.

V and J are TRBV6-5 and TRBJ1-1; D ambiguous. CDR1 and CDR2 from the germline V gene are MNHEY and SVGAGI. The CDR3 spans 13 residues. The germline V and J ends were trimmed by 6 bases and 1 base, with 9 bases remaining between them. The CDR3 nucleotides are TGTGCCAGCAGATACAGCTCGAACACTGAAGCTTTCTTT. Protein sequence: CASRYSSNTEAFF.

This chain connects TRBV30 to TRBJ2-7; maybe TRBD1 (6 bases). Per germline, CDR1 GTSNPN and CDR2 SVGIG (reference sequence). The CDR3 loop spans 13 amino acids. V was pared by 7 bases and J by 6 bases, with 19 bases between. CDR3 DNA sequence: TGTGCCTCCGCAACTACAGGGTTTGGCGAGCAGTACTTC. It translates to CASATTGFGEQYF.

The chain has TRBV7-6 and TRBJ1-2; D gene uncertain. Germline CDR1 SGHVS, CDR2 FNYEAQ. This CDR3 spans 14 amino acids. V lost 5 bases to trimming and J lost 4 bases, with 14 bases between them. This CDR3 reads CASSPDGPFYGYTF. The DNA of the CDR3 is TGTGCCAGCAGCCCCGACGGACCCTTCTATGGCTACACCTTC.

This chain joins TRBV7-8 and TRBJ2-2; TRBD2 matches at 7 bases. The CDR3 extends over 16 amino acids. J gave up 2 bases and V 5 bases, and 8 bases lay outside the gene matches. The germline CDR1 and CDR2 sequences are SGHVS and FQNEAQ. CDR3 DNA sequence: TGTGCCAGCAGCCCTCTGGGGAGGGCCAACACCGGGGAGCTGTTTTTT. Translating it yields CASSPLGRANTGELFF. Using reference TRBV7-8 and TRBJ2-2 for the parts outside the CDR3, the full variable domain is GAGVSQSPRYKVAKRGQDVALRCDPISGHVSLFWYQQALGQGPEFLTYFQNEAQLDKSGLPSDRFFAERPEGSVSTLKIQRTQQEDSAVYLCASSPLGRANTGELFFGEGSRLTVL.

CDR3 amino acids: CASSSQYEQYF. The CDR3 DNA sequence: TGTGCCAGCAGTTCCCAGTACGAGCAGTACTTC. The chain joins TRBV6-1 to TRBJ2-7; D is undetermined. Germline CDR1 and CDR2: MNHNS and SASEGT. The CDR3 extends over 11 amino acids. The V gene lost 5 bases and the J gene lost 4 bases, with 6 bases spanning the gap.

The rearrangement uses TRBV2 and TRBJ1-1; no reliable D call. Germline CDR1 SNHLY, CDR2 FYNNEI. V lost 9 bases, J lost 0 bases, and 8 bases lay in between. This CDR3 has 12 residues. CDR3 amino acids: CASRTVNTEAFF. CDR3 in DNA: TGTGCCAGTCGGACGGTGAACACTGAAGCTTTCTTT. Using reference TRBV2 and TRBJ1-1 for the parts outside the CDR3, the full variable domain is EPEVTQTPSHQVTQMGQEVILRCVPISNHLYFYWYRQILGQKVEFLVSFYNNEISEKSEIFDDQFSVERPDGSNFTLKIRSTKLEDSAMYFCASRTVNTEAFFGQGTRLTVV.

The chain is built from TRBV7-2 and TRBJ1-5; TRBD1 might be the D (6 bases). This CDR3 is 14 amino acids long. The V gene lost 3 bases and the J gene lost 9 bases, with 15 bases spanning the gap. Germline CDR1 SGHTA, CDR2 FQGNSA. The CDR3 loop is CASSLGGTTRPQHF. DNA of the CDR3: TGTGCCAGCAGCTTGGGGGGCACCACGCGGCCCCAGCATTTT.

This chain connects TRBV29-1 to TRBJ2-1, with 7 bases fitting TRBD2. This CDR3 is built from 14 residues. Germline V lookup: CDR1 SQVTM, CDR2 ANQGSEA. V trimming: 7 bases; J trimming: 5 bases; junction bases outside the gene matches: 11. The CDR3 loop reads CSGLRDYQNNEQFF. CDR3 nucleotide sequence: TGCAGCGGCCTCCGGGACTACCAAAACAATGAGCAGTTCTTC.

This chain's CDR3 is CASTDLGGPETQYF. The CDR3 DNA sequence: TGTGCCAGTACCGATTTAGGGGGGCCGGAGACCCAGTACTTC. The rearrangement links TRBV19 to TRBJ2-5; perhaps D is TRBD1 or TRBD2 (6 bases each). The CDR3 has 14 residues. Germline V lookup: CDR1 LNHDA, CDR2 SQIVND (reference sequence). The V gene lost 7 bases and the J gene lost 5 bases, with 17 bases spanning the gap.

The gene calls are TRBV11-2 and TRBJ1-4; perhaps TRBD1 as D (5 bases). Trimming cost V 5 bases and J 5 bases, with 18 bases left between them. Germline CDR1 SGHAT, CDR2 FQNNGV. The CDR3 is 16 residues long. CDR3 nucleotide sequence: TGTGCCAGCAGCCCACGACCACGGGGGAGAAATGAAAAACTGTTTTTT. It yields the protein CASSPRPRGRNEKLFF.

CDR3 in amino acids: CASTPLGHFSGNTIYF. The CDR3 region has the DNA TGTGCCAGCACCCCCCTGGGACACTTCTCTGGAAACACCATATATTTT. The chain employs TRBV28 and TRBJ1-3; a weak D match, TRBD1 (6 bases). V gave up 7 bases and J gave up 0 bases, with 16 bases separating them. CDR3 length: 16 amino acids. Germline V CDR1 and CDR2: MDHEN, SYDVKM.

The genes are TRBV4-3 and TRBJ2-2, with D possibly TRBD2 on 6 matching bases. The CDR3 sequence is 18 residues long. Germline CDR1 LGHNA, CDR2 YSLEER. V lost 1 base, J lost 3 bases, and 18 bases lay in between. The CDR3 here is CASSQGARGLGYTGELFF. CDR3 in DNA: TGCGCCAGCAGCCAAGGGGCCCGGGGGTTGGGATACACCGGGGAGCTGTTTTTT.

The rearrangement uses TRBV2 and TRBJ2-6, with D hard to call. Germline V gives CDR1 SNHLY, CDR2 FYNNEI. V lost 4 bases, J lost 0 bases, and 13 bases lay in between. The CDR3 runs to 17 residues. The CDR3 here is CASSVEGMRSGANVLTF. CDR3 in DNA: TGTGCCAGCAGTGTAGAAGGAATGCGCTCTGGGGCCAACGTCCTGACTTTC.

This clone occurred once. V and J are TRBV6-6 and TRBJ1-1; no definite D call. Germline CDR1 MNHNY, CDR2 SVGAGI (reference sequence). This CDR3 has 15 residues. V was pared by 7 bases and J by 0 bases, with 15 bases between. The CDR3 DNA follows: TGTGCCAGCACTGCCTACCCGTCCTTGAACACTGAAGCTTTCTTT. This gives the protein CASTAYPSLNTEAFF.